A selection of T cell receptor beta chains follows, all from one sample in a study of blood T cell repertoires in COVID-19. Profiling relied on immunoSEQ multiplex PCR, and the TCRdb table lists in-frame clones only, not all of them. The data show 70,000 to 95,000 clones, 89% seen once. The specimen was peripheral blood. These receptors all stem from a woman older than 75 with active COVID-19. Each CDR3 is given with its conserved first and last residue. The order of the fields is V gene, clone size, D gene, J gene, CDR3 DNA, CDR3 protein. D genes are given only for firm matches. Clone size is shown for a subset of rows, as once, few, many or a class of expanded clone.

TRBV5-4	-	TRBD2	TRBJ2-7	TGTGCCAGCAGCTTGAGACTAGCGGGAGTAAGTGAGCAGTACTTC	CASSLRLAGVSEQYF
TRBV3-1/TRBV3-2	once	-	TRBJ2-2	TGTGCCAGCAGCCCTCGCCAGGGTCCCGGGGAGCTGTTTTTT	CASSPRQGPGELFF
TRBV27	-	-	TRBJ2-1	TGTGCCAGCAGCCTAGGGCGGGGCCTTAATGAGCAGTTCTTC	CASSLGRGLNEQFF
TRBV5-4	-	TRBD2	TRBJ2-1	TGTGCCAGCAGCTTGGTTAGGTCTAGCGGAGACACCTACAATGAGCAGTTCTTC	CASSLVRSSGDTYNEQFF
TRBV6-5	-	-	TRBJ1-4	TGTGCCAGCAGCAGAATTAATGAAAAACTGTTTTTT	CASSRINEKLFF
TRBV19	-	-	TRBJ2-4	TGTGCCAGTAGTATCCTGAGGAGCCTAGAGGCCAAAAACATTCAGTACTTC	CASSILRSLEAKNIQYF
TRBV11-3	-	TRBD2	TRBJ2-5	TGTGCCAGCAGCCCCCGGTTCGGGAGGGATCAAGAGACCCAGTACTTC	CASSPRFGRDQETQYF
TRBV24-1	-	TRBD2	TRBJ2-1	TGTGCCACCAGTGATCTAGCGGGCCAATACAATGAGCAGTTCTTC	CATSDLAGQYNEQFF
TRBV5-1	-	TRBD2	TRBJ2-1	TGCGCCAGCAGCTTTTCTTCTAGCGGCCGAAAATCCTACAATGAGCAGTTCTTC	CASSFSSSGRKSYNEQFF
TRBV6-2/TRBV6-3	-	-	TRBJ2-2	TGTGCCAGCAGTTACTCCAGGAACACCGGGGAGCTGTTTTTT	CASSYSRNTGELFF
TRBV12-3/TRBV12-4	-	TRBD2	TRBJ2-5	TGTGCCAGCAGGAAGCGGGAGGGAGAGACCCAGTACTTC	CASRKREGETQYF
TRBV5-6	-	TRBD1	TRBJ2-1	TGTGCCAGCAGCATTGGACAGGGTCAGGGTATAGATGAGCAGTTCTTC	CASSIGQGQGIDEQFF
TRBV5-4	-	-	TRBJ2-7	TGTGCCAGCAGCGCAACAGGGCTCTCCTACGAGCAGTACTTC	CASSATGLSYEQYF
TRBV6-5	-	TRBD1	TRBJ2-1	TGTGCCAGCAGGAGAAGACAGGGTCCAAATGAGCAGTTCTTC	CASRRRQGPNEQFF
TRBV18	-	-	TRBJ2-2	TGTGCCAGCTCACCACGTACAGGGAACACCGGGGAGCTGTTTTTT	CASSPRTGNTGELFF
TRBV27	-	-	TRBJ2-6	TGTGCCAGCAAGGGACTGGTCAGGGGGGCCAACGTCCTGACTTTC	CASKGLVRGANVLTF
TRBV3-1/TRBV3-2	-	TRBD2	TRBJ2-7	TGTGCCAGCAGCCAAGCCGACCCGGGACTAGCGGGCGGTAACTACGAGCAGTACTTC	CASSQADPGLAGGNYEQYF
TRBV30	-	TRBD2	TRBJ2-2	TGTGCCTGGCACGGGGGGGGCTCCTTAGCCGGGGAGCTGTTTTTT	CAWHGGGSLAGELFF
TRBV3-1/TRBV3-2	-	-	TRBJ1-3	TGTGCCAGCAGCCCCCAAAGAGACACCATATATTTT	CASSPQRDTIYF
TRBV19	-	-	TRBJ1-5	TGTGCCAGTAGTATAGATGGACTGTGGGGCAATCAGCCCCAGCATTTT	CASSIDGLWGNQPQHF
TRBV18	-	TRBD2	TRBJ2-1	TGTGCCAGCTCACCACCGAATCTAGCGGGACAGAATGAGCAGTTCTTC	CASSPPNLAGQNEQFF
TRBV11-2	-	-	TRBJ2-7	TGTGCCAGCAGCGCACTCGGACAGAACTACGAGCAGTACTTC	CASSALGQNYEQYF
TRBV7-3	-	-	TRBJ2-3	TGTGCCAGCAGCTCCGGCGGGATTGGGACAGATACGCAGTATTTT	CASSSGGIGTDTQYF
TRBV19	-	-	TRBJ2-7	TGTGCCAGTATGAGCGACCCCGCTTCCTACGAGCAGTACTTC	CASMSDPASYEQYF
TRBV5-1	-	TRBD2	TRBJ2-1	TGCGCCAGCAGCTTGCTTGCGGGACTAGCGAGCAATGAGCAGTTCTTC	CASSLLAGLASNEQFF
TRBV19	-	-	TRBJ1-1	TGTGCCAGTAGTATAGGCCGCAGTATTGAAGCTTTCTTT	CASSIGRSIEAFF
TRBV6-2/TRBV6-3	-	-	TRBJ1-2	TGTGCCAGCAGTAGATCAGCAGGGGCTTTCGGTGGCTACACCTTC	CASSRSAGAFGGYTF
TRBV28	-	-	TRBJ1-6	TGTGCCAGCAGCCCACCGGGAATCGGTCGTCCGAGTTCACCCCTCCACTTT	CASSPPGIGRPSSPLHF
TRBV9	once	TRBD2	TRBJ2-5	TGTGCCAGCAGCGTAGAGGGAGCGGGAGTAACCGAGACCCAGTACTTC	CASSVEGAGVTETQYF
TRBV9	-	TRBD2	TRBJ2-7	TGTGCCAGCAGCACCTCGGGAGGAAATCCATCCTACGAGCAGTACTTC	CASSTSGGNPSYEQYF
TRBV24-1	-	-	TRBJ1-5	TGTGCCACCAGTGAAACGGGACTGAAGAGGGGCAATCAGCCCCAGCATTTT	CATSETGLKRGNQPQHF
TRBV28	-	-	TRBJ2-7	TGTGCCAGCAGTCAGGGTCCCTACGAGCAGTACTTC	CASSQGPYEQYF
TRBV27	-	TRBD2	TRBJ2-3	TGTGCCAGCAGTTGGACTCTAGCGGTCAGCACAGATACGCAGTATTTT	CASSWTLAVSTDTQYF
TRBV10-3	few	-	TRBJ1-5	TGTGCCAACCGAGACAGTGTAGATCAGCCCCAGCATTTT	CANRDSVDQPQHF
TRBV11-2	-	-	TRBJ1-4	TGTGCCAGCAGCTCCCCCAGGGGAAAACTGTTTTTT	CASSSPRGKLFF
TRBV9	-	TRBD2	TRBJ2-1	TGTGCCAGCAGCGTAGAGGGACTAGCGAGGCAGTTCTTC	CASSVEGLARQFF
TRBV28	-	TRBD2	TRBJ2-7	TGTGCCAGCAGTTTCGGGGGGAGCTCCTACGAGCAGTACTTC	CASSFGGSSYEQYF
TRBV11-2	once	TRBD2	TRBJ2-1	TGTGCCAGCAGCTTAACCCCTGTCGGAGCGGGAGGCCGGTATGAGCAGTTCTTC	CASSLTPVGAGGRYEQFF
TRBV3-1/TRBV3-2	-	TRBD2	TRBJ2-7	TGTGCCAGCAGCCAAGGACTAGCGGGTCGAGGACACGAGCAGTACTTC	CASSQGLAGRGHEQYF
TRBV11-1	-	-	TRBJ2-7	TGTGCCAGCAGCTCCGGAGGGACTCGCACCTACGAGCAGTACTTC	CASSSGGTRTYEQYF
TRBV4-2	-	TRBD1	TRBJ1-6	TGTGCCAGCAGCATTAACACAGGGGGGTATAATTCACCCCTCCACTTT	CASSINTGGYNSPLHF
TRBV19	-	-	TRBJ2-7	TGTGCCAGTAGCCCCGAAGTATTAGCTATCTCCTACGAGCAGTACTTC	CASSPEVLAISYEQYF
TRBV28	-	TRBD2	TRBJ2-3	TGTGCCAGCAGTTTAGACACTAGCGGGGCAGATACGCAGTATTTT	CASSLDTSGADTQYF